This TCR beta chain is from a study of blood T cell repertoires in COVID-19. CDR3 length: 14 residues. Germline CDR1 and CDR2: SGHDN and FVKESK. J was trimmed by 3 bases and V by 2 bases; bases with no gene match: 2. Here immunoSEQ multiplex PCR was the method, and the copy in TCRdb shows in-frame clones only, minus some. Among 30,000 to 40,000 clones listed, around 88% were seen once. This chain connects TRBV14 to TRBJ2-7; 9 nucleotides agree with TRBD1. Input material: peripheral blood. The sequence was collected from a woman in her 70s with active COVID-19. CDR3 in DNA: TGTGCCAGCAGCCAAAGACAGGGGGTCTACGAGCAGTACTTC. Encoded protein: CASSQRQGVYEQYF.